The clone carrying this T cell receptor beta chain was observed a handful of times. As yet, its antigen is unknown. This record belongs to a study of PD-1 blockade in mismatch repair-deficient tumors. Study background: Patients had about a dozen mismatch repair-deficient cancer types and were previously treated and progressing. Study-level findings and limits: Rapid post-treatment expansion, then contraction, generally preceding radiologic response, marked tumor-resident clones.

V was pared by 8 bases and J by 2 bases, with 9 bases between. The CDR3 contains 12 residues. Germline V gives CDR1 SNHLY, CDR2 FYNNEI. Sequencing used immunoSEQ multiplex PCR; TCRdb keeps in-frame clones, though not all of them. The sample shows tens of thousands of clones, about 87% of them seen only once. TCRs were sequenced from three patients responding to pembrolizumab. Sequences were derived from peripheral blood, sampled 52 weeks after starting pembrolizumab. This TCR derives from an adult with mismatch repair-deficient cancer. The chain carries TRBV2 and TRBJ1-2; D remains ambiguous. The CDR3 DNA is TGTGCCAGCGTAGGACGGAACTATGGCTACACCTTC. This encodes CASVGRNYGYTF. The entire variable domain, with the rest obtained from reference TRBV2 and TRBJ1-2, is as follows: EPEVTQTPSHQVTQMGQEVILRCVPISNHLYFYWYRQILGQKVEFLVSFYNNEISEKSEIFDDQFSVERPDGSNFTLKIRSTKLEDSAMYFCASVGRNYGYTFGSGTRLTVV.